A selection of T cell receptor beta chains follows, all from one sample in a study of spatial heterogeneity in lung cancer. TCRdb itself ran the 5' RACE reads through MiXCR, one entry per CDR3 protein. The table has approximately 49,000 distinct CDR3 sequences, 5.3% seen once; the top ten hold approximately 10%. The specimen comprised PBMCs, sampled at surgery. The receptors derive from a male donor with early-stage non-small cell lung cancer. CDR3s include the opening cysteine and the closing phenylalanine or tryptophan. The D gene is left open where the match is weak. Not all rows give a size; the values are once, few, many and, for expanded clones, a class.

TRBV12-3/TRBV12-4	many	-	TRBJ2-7	TGTGCCAGCAGTCGTCTAGGCCAGTCGGGATACGAGCAGTACTTC	CASSRLGQSGYEQYF
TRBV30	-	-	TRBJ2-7	TGTGCCTGTGCTAACCGGGACAACTACGAGCAGTACTTC	CACANRDNYEQYF
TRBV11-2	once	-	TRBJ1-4	TGTGCCAGCAGCTTATATGATGAAAAACTGTTTTTT	CASSLYDEKLFF
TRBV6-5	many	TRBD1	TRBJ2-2	TGTGCCAGCAGTGCGAACAGGGGCACCCGCCGGGAGCTGTTTTTT	CASSANRGTRRELFF
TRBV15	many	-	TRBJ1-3	TGTGCCACCAGCAGGAGGACCTTCTCTGGAAACACCATATATTTT	CATSRRTFSGNTIYF
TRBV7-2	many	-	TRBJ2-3	TGTGCCAGCAGCTCTTCTTTCTTGGGTACGCAGTATTTT	CASSSSFLGTQYF
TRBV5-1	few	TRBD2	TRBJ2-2	TGCGCCAGCAGCTTGGGCGCCGGACTAGCGGGAGGATCGAACACCGGGGAGCTGTTTTTT	CASSLGAGLAGGSNTGELFF
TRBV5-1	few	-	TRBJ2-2	TGCGCCAGCAGCATGACGGGCAGCCAAGGGGAGCTGTTTTTT	CASSMTGSQGELFF
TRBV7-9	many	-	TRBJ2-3	TGTGCCAGCAGATCTGCTGGCGGGGCGAGCACAGATACGCAGTATTTT	CASRSAGGASTDTQYF
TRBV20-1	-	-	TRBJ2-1	TGCAGTGCTAGTCGTCCAGCGGACACCTACAATGAGCAGTTCTTC	CSASRPADTYNEQFF
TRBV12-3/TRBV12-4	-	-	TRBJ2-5	TGTGCCAGCAGTTTTCAGGGCCCGAAGACCCAGTACTTC	CASSFQGPKTQYF
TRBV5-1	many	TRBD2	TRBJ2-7	TGCGCCAGCAGCTTACGCGGGAGGGCCTACGAGCAGTACTTC	CASSLRGRAYEQYF
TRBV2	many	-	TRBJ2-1	TGTGCCACCCACGGGCCGGCCTCCTACAATGAGCAGTTCTTC	CATHGPASYNEQFF
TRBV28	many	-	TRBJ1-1	TGTGCCAGCAGTCCACCAGCGCGTCGAGGGACTGAAGCTTTCTTT	CASSPPARRGTEAFF
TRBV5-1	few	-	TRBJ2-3	TGCGCCAGCAGCTTGGGATTTAGCACAGATACGCAGTATTTT	CASSLGFSTDTQYF
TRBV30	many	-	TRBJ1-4	TGTGCCTGGAGCGTTAGACAGAATGAAAAACTGTTTTTT	CAWSVRQNEKLFF
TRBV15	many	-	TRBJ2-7	TGTGCCACCAGCAGAGCCCCTAGCGAAACCTACGAGCAGTACTTC	CATSRAPSETYEQYF
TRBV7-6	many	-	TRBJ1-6	TGTGCCAGCAGCTTAGGTCGGAATTCACCCCTCCACTTT	CASSLGRNSPLHF
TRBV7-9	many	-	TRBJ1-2	TGTGCCAGCAGCCCAACAGAAAACTATGGCTACACCTTC	CASSPTENYGYTF
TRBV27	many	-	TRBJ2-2	TGTGCCAGCCGGGTTCGGGACACCGGGGAGCTGTTTTTT	CASRVRDTGELFF
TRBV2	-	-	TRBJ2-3	TGTGCCAGCAGTGAAAGTCCGACTGGGGCCGATACGCAGTATTTT	CASSESPTGADTQYF
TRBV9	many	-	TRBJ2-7	TGTGCCAGCAGCCCCTTTTCCGGCAGGGGATACTACGAGCAGTACTTC	CASSPFSGRGYYEQYF
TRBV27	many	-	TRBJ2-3	TGTGCCAGCAGTTTATACTTGGGCAGTAGCACAGATACGCAGTATTTT	CASSLYLGSSTDTQYF
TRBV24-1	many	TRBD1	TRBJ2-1	TGTGCCACCAGTGATCCCAGGGGGCGCGGTCCCAATGAGCAGTTCTTC	CATSDPRGRGPNEQFF
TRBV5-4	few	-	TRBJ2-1	TGTGCCAGCAGCTCGTATGGGATCAATGAGCAGTTCTTC	CASSSYGINEQFF
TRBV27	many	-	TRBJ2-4	TGTGCCAGCAGTTTAGGGTTGGCCAGGGATTCCAAAAACATTCAGTACTTC	CASSLGLARDSKNIQYF
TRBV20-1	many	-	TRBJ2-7	TGCAGTGCTAGAGGGACTACCCGCTCCTACGAGCAGTACTTC	CSARGTTRSYEQYF
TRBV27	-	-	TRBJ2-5	TGTGCCAGCAGTTTAATGGGAGAGACCCAGTACTTC	CASSLMGETQYF
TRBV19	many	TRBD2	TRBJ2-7	TGTGCCAGTAGTCCGTCTAGCGGACGATACGAGCAGTACTTC	CASSPSSGRYEQYF
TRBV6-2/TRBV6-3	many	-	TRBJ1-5	TGTGCCAGCAGATCGGGTTACTCTAGCAATCAGCCCCAGCATTTT	CASRSGYSSNQPQHF
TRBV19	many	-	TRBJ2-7	TGTGCCAGTAGTATAACCCATCGAGGGGAGCAGTACTTC	CASSITHRGEQYF
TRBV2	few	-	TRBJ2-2	TGTGCCAGCAGTGAAGCGCTAACCTCCGGGGAGCTGTTTTTT	CASSEALTSGELFF
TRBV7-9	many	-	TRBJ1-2	TGTGCCAGCAGCTTAGAAGGGAACTATGGCTACACCTTC	CASSLEGNYGYTF
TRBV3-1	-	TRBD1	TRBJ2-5	TGTGCCAGCAGCCCGGACAGGGGGCGAGAGACCCAGTACTTC	CASSPDRGRETQYF
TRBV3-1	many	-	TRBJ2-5	TGTGCCAGCAGCCAAACGGCAGGCCAAGAGACCCAGTACTTC	CASSQTAGQETQYF
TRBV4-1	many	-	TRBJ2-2	TGCGCCAGCAGCCAAGATCCAGGGGCGACCACCGGGGAGCTGTTTTTT	CASSQDPGATTGELFF
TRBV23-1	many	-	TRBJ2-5	TGCGCCAGCTTCAGACTCCCAGACAGACAAGAGACCCAGTACTTC	CASFRLPDRQETQYF